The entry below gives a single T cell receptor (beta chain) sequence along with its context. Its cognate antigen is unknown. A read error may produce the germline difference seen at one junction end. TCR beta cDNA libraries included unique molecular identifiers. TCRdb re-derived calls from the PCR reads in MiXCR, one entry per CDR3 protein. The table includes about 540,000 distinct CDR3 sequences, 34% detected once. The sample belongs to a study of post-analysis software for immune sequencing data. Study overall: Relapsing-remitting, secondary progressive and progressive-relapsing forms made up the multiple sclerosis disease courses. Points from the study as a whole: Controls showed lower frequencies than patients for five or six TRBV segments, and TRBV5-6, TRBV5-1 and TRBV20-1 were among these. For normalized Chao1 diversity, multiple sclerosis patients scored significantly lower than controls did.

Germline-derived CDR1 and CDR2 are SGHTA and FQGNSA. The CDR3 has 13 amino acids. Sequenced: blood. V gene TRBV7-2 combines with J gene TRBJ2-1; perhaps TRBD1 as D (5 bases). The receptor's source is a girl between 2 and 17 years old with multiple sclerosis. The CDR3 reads CASSLAQDNERFF. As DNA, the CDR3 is TGTGCCAGCAGCTTAGCGCAGGACAATGAGCGGTTCTTC.